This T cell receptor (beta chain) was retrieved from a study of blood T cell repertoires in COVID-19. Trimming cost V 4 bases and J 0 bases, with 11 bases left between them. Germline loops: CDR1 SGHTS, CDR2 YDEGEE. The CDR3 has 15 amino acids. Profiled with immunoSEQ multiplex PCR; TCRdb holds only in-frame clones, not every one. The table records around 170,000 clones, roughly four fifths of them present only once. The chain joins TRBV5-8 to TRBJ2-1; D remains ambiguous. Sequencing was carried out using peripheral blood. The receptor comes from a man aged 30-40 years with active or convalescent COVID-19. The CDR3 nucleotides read TGTGCCAGCAGCCCCGACACACCCTCCTACAATGAGCAGTTCTTC. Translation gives CASSPDTPSYNEQFF.